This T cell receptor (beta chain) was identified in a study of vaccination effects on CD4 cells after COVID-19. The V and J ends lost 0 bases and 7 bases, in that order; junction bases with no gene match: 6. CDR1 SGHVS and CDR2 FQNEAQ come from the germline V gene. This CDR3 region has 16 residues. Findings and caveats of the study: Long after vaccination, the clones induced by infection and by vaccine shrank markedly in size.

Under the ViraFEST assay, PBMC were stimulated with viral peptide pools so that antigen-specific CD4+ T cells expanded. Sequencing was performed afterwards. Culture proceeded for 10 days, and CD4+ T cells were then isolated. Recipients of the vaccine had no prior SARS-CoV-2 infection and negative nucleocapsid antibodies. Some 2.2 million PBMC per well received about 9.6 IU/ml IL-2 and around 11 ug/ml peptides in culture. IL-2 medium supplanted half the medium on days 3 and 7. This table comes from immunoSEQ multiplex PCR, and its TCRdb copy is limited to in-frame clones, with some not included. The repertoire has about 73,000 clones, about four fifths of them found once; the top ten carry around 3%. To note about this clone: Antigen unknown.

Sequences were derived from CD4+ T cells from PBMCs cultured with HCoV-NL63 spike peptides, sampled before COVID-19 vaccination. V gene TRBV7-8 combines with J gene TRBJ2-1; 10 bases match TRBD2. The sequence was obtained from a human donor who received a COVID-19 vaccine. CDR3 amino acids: CASSLAGLAERNEQFF. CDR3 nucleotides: TGTGCCAGCAGCTTAGCAGGACTAGCGGAGCGTAATGAGCAGTTCTTC.